The clone carrying this T cell receptor (beta chain) was recorded a few times. The antigen is undetermined. TCRdb called the 5' RACE reads again in MiXCR, with one record for every CDR3 protein. The data show about 730,000 distinct CDR3 sequences, around 20% seen once. The trim removed 6 bases at V and 5 bases at J, leaving 10 bases unmatched. The germline gives CDR1 DFQATT, CDR2 SNEGSKA (reference sequence). The CDR3 runs 14 residues. This record comes from a study of identical twins. Study-wide results and caveats: Out-of-frame sharing of TCR alpha in monozygotic twins was underestimated by models.

The same data also contributed to another study, on T cells expressing NK-cell markers. This second study notes: The share of CD8+ T cells held by dominant NKG2C+ clonotypes was about 1.0-7.5% in more than 5 donors.

The material sequenced was PBMCs. The origin of this receptor is a woman in her late teens or twenties in good health. The rearrangement uses TRBV20-1 and TRBJ2-5; 9 nucleotides match TRBD2. Here the CDR3 reads CSAGDSGGGETQYF. CDR3 nucleotides: TGCAGTGCCGGAGATAGCGGGGGTGGGGAGACCCAGTACTTC.